This T cell receptor beta chain was found in a study of cytomegalovirus exposure and HLA in healthy donors. Overall study: Early released data had about 85 million unique TCRs, all coming from HLA-typed donors.

The study's findings and limits: Many donors shared some public TCRs, even though most TCR sequences were rare. Prior analysis indicated that the majority of TCR beta V segments exhibited productivity approximately 87% or approximately 30% of the time. Exclusion as indistinguishable affected some V segments, including TRBV6-2 and TRBV6-3.

This clone was recorded a few times. Its antigen remains unidentified. Germline-derived CDR1 and CDR2 are SGHAT and FQNNGV. Deletions cut 1 base from V and 0 bases from J, with 3 bases between. The CDR3 is made up of 13 amino acids. PCR was performed using 60 Vbeta and 13 Jbeta primers. Clones were read by immunoSEQ multiplex PCR, and TCRdb kept only the in-frame ones, dropping some. The sample carries 50,000 or so clones, roughly 50% recorded once. Sequenced material: PBMCs. The origin of this receptor is a human donor in good health. The chain recombines TRBV11-2 with TRBJ1-1; unclear D gene. The CDR3 bases are TGTGCCAGCAGCTTAGCCTTGAACACTGAAGCTTTCTTT. This translates into CASSLALNTEAFF. The variable domain in full, completed from reference TRBV11-2 and TRBJ1-1, reads EAGVAQSPRYKIIEKRQSVAFWCNPISGHATLYWYQQILGQGPKLLIQFQNNGVVDDSQLPKDRFSAERLKGVDSTLKIQPAKLEDSAVYLCASSLALNTEAFFGQGTRLTVV.